These 26 T cell receptor beta chains share one sample of origin, sequenced in a study of T cells in Graves' hyperthyroidism and ophthalmopathy. Researchers amplified the TCR beta CDR3 regions from RNA transcripts. TCR CDR3 underwent first-round RT-PCR with the HTBI primer set. TCRdb recomputed calls from the multiplex PCR reads with MiXCR, one row per CDR3 protein. The sample has around 280,000 distinct CDR3 sequences; 10% to 15% are singletons. The sequenced sample consisted of blood. The receptors originated from a woman aged 30 to 39 with Graves' hyperthyroidism that later progressed to Graves' ophthalmopathy.

This clonotype was recorded at least ten times. The chain recombines TRBV6-2 or TRBV6-3 with TRBJ1-5; D is possibly TRBD1 (6 bases). CDR1 and CDR2 (germline): MNHEY, SVGEGT. CDR3 length: 15 residues. Trimming removed 6 bases from V and 5 bases from J, with 17 bases in between. The CDR3 nucleotides are TGTGCCAGCAGCATTCCCGGGGGCGGCTATCAGCCCCAGCATTTT. Translating gives CASSIPGGGYQPQHF.

At least ten counts were recorded for this clonotype. The J gene is TRBJ1-1, the V gene TRBV28; 7 positions agree with TRBD1. The junction had 11 bases not matched to a gene; V was cut back by 5 bases and J by 5 bases. The CDR3 is 15 amino acids. Germline V gene sequence: CDR1 MDHEN, CDR2 SYDVKM. CDR3 DNA: TGTGCCAGCAGTGCGTTAGGAGGGGGCGTGACTGAAGCTTTCTTT. It specifies CASSALGGGVTEAFF.

There are many counts of this clonotype. The genes are TRBV4-2 and TRBJ2-2; D remains unclear. Between the trimmed V and J ends, which lost 3 bases and 8 bases, there was a span of 7 bases. Germline V lookup: CDR1 LGHNA, CDR2 YNFKEQ. The CDR3 length is 12 residues. The CDR3 nucleotides read TGTGCCAGCAGCCAGGTCTTTGGGGAGCTGTTTTTT. Its translation is CASSQVFGELFF.

This clonotype was recorded many times. The chain recombines TRBV7-9 with TRBJ1-2; TRBD1 aligns across 7 bases. Germline assignment: CDR1 SEHNR and CDR2 FQNEAQ (reference sequence). The CDR3 spans 13 residues. V trimming: 5 bases; J trimming: 7 bases; junction bases outside the gene matches: 7. Written as DNA, the CDR3 is TGTGCCAGCAGCCCAACAGGGACAGTTGGCTACACCTTC. Its protein is CASSPTGTVGYTF.

This chain links TRBV27 with TRBJ2-3; D unclear. The CDR3 runs to 13 residues. The V gene's germline CDR1 is MNHEY and CDR2 SMNVEV (reference sequence). V lost 8 bases, J lost 5 bases, and 14 bases lay in between. Here the CDR3 DNA reads TGTGCCAGCGGCCGGGCCCACATAGATACGCAGTATTTT. Amino acid sequence: CASGRAHIDTQYF.

The chain combines TRBV25-1 with TRBJ2-2; possible D gene TRBD1, 5 bases. This CDR3 spans 17 amino acids. V was cut by 1 base and J by 1 base, with 13 bases left in between. The germline V gene encodes CDR1 MGHDK and CDR2 SYGVNS. The CDR3 spells CASSELWPGKNTGELFF. CDR3 nucleotide sequence: TGTGCCAGCAGTGAATTATGGCCAGGGAAGAACACCGGGGAGCTGTTTTTT.

This clonotype was counted a few times. This chain uses TRBV9 with TRBJ2-5, with TRBD2 matching over 7 bases. This CDR3 spans 16 amino acids. The germline V gene has CDR1 SGDLS and CDR2 YYNGEE. The ends lost 0 bases at V and 1 base at J; junction bases unmatched: 6. Written as DNA, the CDR3 is TGTGCCAGCAGCGTAGGGGGGGAGGGCCTCCAAGAGACCCAGTACTTC. It is translated as CASSVGGEGLQETQYF.

This clonotype was recorded many times. The chain is built from TRBV5-5 and TRBJ2-1; the match to TRBD2 covers 9 bases. V was clipped by 2 bases and J by 6 bases; unmatched bases: 6. The CDR3 totals 15 residues. Germline V gene sequence: CDR1 SGHKS, CDR2 YYEKEE (reference sequence). The DNA for the CDR3 is TGTGCCAGCAGCTTTTTTAGCGGGAGTACCAATGAGCAGTTCTTC. It specifies CASSFFSGSTNEQFF.

The chain is built from TRBV6-1 and TRBJ2-7; 13 nucleotides match TRBD2. Germline loops: CDR1 MNHNS, CDR2 SASEGT. The CDR3 runs to 14 residues. Germline trimming cut 4 bases from V and 5 bases from J; bases unmatched to any gene: 2. CDR3 protein: CASSGGTSGNEQYF. The CDR3 DNA reads TGTGCCAGCAGTGGGGGGACTAGCGGGAACGAGCAGTACTTC.

This clonotype was seen many times. The CDR3 nucleotides read TGTGCCAGCACCCTATCTGCAACTAATGAAAAACTGTTTTTT. The encoded protein is CASTLSATNEKLFF. The J gene is TRBJ1-4, the V gene TRBV25-1, with D unclear. From germline, CDR1 is MGHDK and CDR2 SYGVNS. V lost 7 bases and J 0 bases, leaving 9 bases between the germline ends. This CDR3 contains 14 residues.

The chain recombines TRBV6-2 or TRBV6-3 with TRBJ2-7, with D uncertain. The CDR3 is made up of 13 amino acids. The V end lost 4 bases, the J end lost 4 bases, and 11 bases lay between the germline ends. The germline CDR1 and CDR2 sequences are MNHEY and SVGEGT. The CDR3: CASSFPLLYEQYF. Here the CDR3 DNA reads TGTGCCAGCAGTTTTCCCTTACTGTACGAGCAGTACTTC.

This clonotype has ten or more counts. CDR3 nucleotide sequence: TGCGCCAGCAGCGCCTACTGGACAGGGGCGACTGAAGCTTTCTTT. Its protein product is CASSAYWTGATEAFF. This chain links TRBV5-1 with TRBJ1-1, with 9 nucleotides matching TRBD1. This CDR3 contains 15 residues. V lost 4 bases, J lost 5 bases, and 9 bases stayed unmatched. Germline values: CDR1 SGHRS, CDR2 YFSETQ.

The J gene is TRBJ2-2, the V gene TRBV6-2 or TRBV6-3; TRBD2 agrees at 7 bases. The CDR3 contains 15 residues. CDR1 is MNHEY and CDR2 is SVGEGT in the germline V gene. V trimming: 2 bases; J trimming: 5 bases; junction bases outside the gene matches: 5. CDR3 sequence (DNA): TGTGCCAGCAGTTACGGCGGGAGCGGTACCGGGGAGCTGTTTTTT. It is translated as CASSYGGSGTGELFF.

This clonotype was counted at least ten times. The chain employs TRBV20-1 and TRBJ2-3; 10 bases match TRBD2. This CDR3 region has 17 residues. The ends lost 0 bases at V and 5 bases at J; junction bases unmatched: 11. The germline V gene encodes CDR1 DFQATT and CDR2 SNEGSKA (reference sequence). The CDR3 bases are TGCAGTGCTAGAGATCTAGCGGGAGCGACCGGGGGAGATACGCAGTATTTT. Its translation: CSARDLAGATGGDTQYF.

This clonotype was detected only a few times. The V gene is TRBV9, the J gene TRBJ2-7; D possibly corresponds to TRBD2 (7 bases). The CDR3 consists of 14 residues. Per germline, CDR1 SGDLS and CDR2 YYNGEE. Trimming pared 5 bases from V and 5 bases from J, leaving 17 bases between. The CDR3 loop is CASSGGGPYHEQYF. The CDR3 DNA reads TGTGCCAGCAGTGGGGGGGGGCCGTACCACGAGCAGTACTTC.

This rearrangement joins TRBV19 to TRBJ2-5; D might be TRBD1 (6 bases). CDR3 size: 15 residues. From germline, CDR1 is LNHDA and CDR2 SQIVND (reference sequence). Trimming shortened V by 3 bases and J by 4 bases, and 15 bases separated the two germline ends. CDR3 in DNA: TGTGCCAGTAGTATTCAGGGGAATACCAGAGAGACCCAGTACTTC. This codes for CASSIQGNTRETQYF.

The chain is built from TRBV28 and TRBJ2-4; 7 nucleotides align to TRBD2. V was pared by 7 bases and J by 2 bases, with 11 bases of the junction left unmatched. The germline gives CDR1 MDHEN, CDR2 SYDVKM. The CDR3 loop spans 16 amino acids. CDR3 region: CASTLRGGQTKNIQYF. The CDR3, as DNA: TGTGCCAGCACCCTTAGGGGAGGGCAAACCAAAAACATTCAGTACTTC.

This clonotype has a count of ten or more. The chain joins TRBV27 to TRBJ1-5; the D is unclear. V was clipped by 5 bases and J by 4 bases, with 12 bases between them. Germline V gene data show CDR1 as MNHEY and CDR2 as SMNVEV (reference sequence). This CDR3 spans 14 amino acids. DNA for the CDR3: TGTGCCAGCAGTCCCCTATCCCTAAATCAGCCCCAGCATTTT. Protein product: CASSPLSLNQPQHF.

This clonotype came up many times. The rearrangement joins TRBV4-1 to TRBJ2-3; possibly TRBD1 for D (7 bases). Germline V gene data show CDR1 as MGHRA and CDR2 as YSYEKL. This CDR3 is built from 17 residues. The ends were cut back, 3 bases at V and 2 bases at J, with 18 bases in the middle. CDR3 residues: CASSQTPGGFITDTQYF. The CDR3 DNA reads as TGCGCCAGCAGCCAGACCCCAGGGGGGTTCATCACAGATACGCAGTATTTT.

This clonotype appeared a few times. The chain combines TRBV5-1 with TRBJ2-3, with D unclear. Trimming took off 5 bases at V and 2 bases at J, with 12 bases between the two ends. This CDR3 is built from 14 residues. Germline V gives CDR1 SGHRS, CDR2 YFSETQ. Written as DNA, the CDR3 is TGCGCCAGCAGACCCCCTGGCGCCACAGATACGCAGTATTTT. This codes for CASRPPGATDTQYF. Based on the CDR3 plus reference TRBV5-1 and TRBJ2-3, the full variable domain is KAGVTQTPRYLIKTRGQQVTLSCSPISGHRSVSWYQQTPGQGLQFLFEYFSETQRNKGNFPGRFSGRQFSNSRSEMNVSTLELGDSALYLCASRPPGATDTQYFGPGTRLTVL.

Ten or more counts support this clonotype. The gene calls are TRBV2 and TRBJ2-5; the D is unclear. The CDR3 is 13 amino acids. Germline-derived CDR1 and CDR2 are SNHLY and FYNNEI. Trimming pared 7 bases from V and 5 bases from J, leaving 14 bases between. CDR3: CASITYKGETQYF. DNA of the CDR3: TGTGCCAGCATCACGTACAAGGGCGAGACCCAGTACTTC. Full variable domain (remainder filled in from reference TRBV2 and TRBJ2-5): EPEVTQTPSHQVTQMGQEVILRCVPISNHLYFYWYRQILGQKVEFLVSFYNNEISEKSEIFDDQFSVERPDGSNFTLKIRSTKLEDSAMYFCASITYKGETQYFGPGTRLLVL.

This clonotype was picked up many times. CDR3 DNA sequence: TGTGCCAGCAGCGCGGGACTAGCGGGAGGGAAAGAGACCCAGTACTTC. It yields the protein CASSAGLAGGKETQYF. V is TRBV5-4 and J is TRBJ2-5; 16 bases align to TRBD2. Germline V gene lookup returns CDR1 SGHNT and CDR2 YYREEE (reference sequence). The CDR3 sequence is 16 residues long. V lost 4 bases, J lost 3 bases, and 3 bases stayed unmatched.

This clonotype appeared a few times. The chain links TRBV27 to TRBJ2-7; TRBD2 matches 9 bases. J lost 4 bases, V lost 3 bases, and 7 bases had no gene match. The CDR3 covers 15 residues. Germline V lookup: CDR1 MNHEY, CDR2 SMNVEV (reference sequence). The CDR3 nucleotides are TGTGCCAGCAGTTTGGCCACTAGCGGGCTGTACGAGCAGTACTTC. Translating gives CASSLATSGLYEQYF.

This clonotype was counted a few times. The chain combines TRBV4-3 with TRBJ2-4, with 7 bases aligning to TRBD2. Germline CDR1 reads LGHNA; CDR2 reads YSLEER. Unmatched junction bases numbered 16, after V lost 6 bases and J lost 8 bases. The CDR3 spans 16 residues. The CDR3 spells CASSTSAGRVGDIQYF. CDR3 in DNA: TGCGCCAGCAGTACTAGCGCCGGCAGGGTAGGAGACATTCAGTACTTC.

This clonotype was observed at least ten times. The chain carries TRBV20-1 and TRBJ2-5; D could derive from TRBD1 or TRBD2 (5 bases each). In germline, CDR1 is DFQATT, CDR2 SNEGSKA (reference sequence). The CDR3 consists of 14 residues. V lost 7 bases to trimming and J lost 3 bases, with 18 bases between them. The CDR3 coding sequence is TGCAGTGTCCCTGGGTGGGGGAGAGAAGAGACCCAGTACTTC. Translating it yields CSVPGWGREETQYF.

J is TRBJ2-7 and V is TRBV3-1; perhaps TRBD2 as D (6 bases). CDR1 is LGHDT and CDR2 is YNNKEL in the germline V gene (reference sequence). Trimming stripped 4 bases from V and 2 bases from J, with 18 bases between. This CDR3 region has 16 residues. In DNA form, the CDR3 reads TGTGCCAGCAGCCTGAACGGGGGAAAACATACCTACGAGCAGTACTTC. Its translation: CASSLNGGKHTYEQYF.